Below, 27 T cell receptor beta chains from the same sample are listed, as sequenced in a study of control samples from healthy donors and cancer patients. This table comes from immunoSEQ multiplex PCR, and its TCRdb copy is limited to in-frame clones, with some not included. This repertoire includes roughly 200,000 clones. Material: blood. The receptors come from a woman younger than 45 in good health.

The chain has TRBV5-1 and TRBJ1-1; 8 bases are shared with TRBD1. Trimming took 4 bases from V and 7 from J; bases not matched to a gene: 9. This CDR3 has 14 amino acids. CDR1 and CDR2 from the germline V gene are SGHRS and YFSETQ. The CDR3: CASSRTGFASEAFF. DNA of the CDR3: TGCGCCAGCAGCAGGACAGGGTTCGCGAGTGAAGCTTTCTTT.

V gene TRBV28 combines with J gene TRBJ1-5; D not resolved. The CDR3 has 13 amino acids. Per the germline V gene, CDR1 is MDHEN and CDR2 is SYDVKM. V lost 7 bases and J 2 bases, leaving 9 bases between the germline ends. The CDR3 sequence is CASTPAGNQPQHF. DNA of the CDR3: TGTGCCAGCACCCCCGCGGGCAATCAGCCCCAGCATTTT. The complete variable domain, with remaining parts taken from reference TRBV28 and TRBJ1-5, reads DVKVTQSSRYLVKRTGEKVFLECVQDMDHENMFWYRQDPGLGLRLIYFSYDVKMKEKGDIPEGYSVSREKKERFSLILESASTNQTSMYLCASTPAGNQPQHFGDGTRLSIL.

The J gene is TRBJ1-5, the V gene TRBV6-2 or TRBV6-3, with unresolved D. Trimming cost V 4 bases and J 4 bases, with 23 bases left between them. Germline-derived CDR1 and CDR2 are MNHEY and SVGEGT. The CDR3 extends over 18 amino acids. This CDR3 is CASSLGATAPSRNQPQHF. The CDR3 nucleotides are TGTGCCAGCAGTTTGGGCGCAACAGCCCCCTCTCGAAATCAGCCCCAGCATTTT.

The J gene is TRBJ1-5, the V gene TRBV14; D might be TRBD1 (5 bases). The CDR3 totals 14 residues. V lost 2 bases and J 4 bases, leaving 9 bases between the germline ends. Germline values: CDR1 SGHDN, CDR2 FVKESK. Here the CDR3 reads CASSQRGGNQPQHF. DNA for the CDR3: TGTGCCAGCAGCCAACGTGGGGGGAATCAGCCCCAGCATTTT. Combining the CDR3 with reference TRBV14 and TRBJ1-5 gives the whole variable domain EAGVTQFPSHSVIEKGQTVTLRCDPISGHDNLYWYRRVMGKEIKFLLHFVKESKQDESGMPNNRFLAERTGGTYSTLKVQPAELEDSGVYFCASSQRGGNQPQHFGDGTRLSIL.

V is TRBV4-1 and J is TRBJ2-1; D is ambiguous. Germline V gene lookup returns CDR1 MGHRA and CDR2 YSYEKL. The CDR3 sequence is 15 residues long. V was shortened by 0 bases and J by 2 bases, with 8 bases between the two germline ends. CDR3 bases: TGCGCCAGCAGCCAAGATCCGGACCCCTACAATGAGCAGTTCTTC. It translates to CASSQDPDPYNEQFF.

The chain recombines TRBV5-1 with TRBJ1-4; D not certain. This CDR3 spans 15 amino acids. With 5 bases removed from V and 0 bases from J, the gap between germline ends came to 11 bases. The germline V gene has CDR1 SGHRS and CDR2 YFSETQ. Written as DNA, the CDR3 is TGCGCCAGCAGGGATTCTATGGCAACTAATGAAAAACTGTTTTTT. This translates into CASRDSMATNEKLFF.

In terms of frequency, this clone is medium-sized. The chain links TRBV11-2 to TRBJ1-1; D perhaps matches TRBD1 (6 bases). Germline V gives CDR1 SGHAT, CDR2 FQNNGV. With 5 bases removed from V and 1 base from J, the gap between germline ends came to 8 bases. The CDR3 sequence is 13 residues long. The CDR3 loop is CASSRTENTEAFF. The CDR3 DNA reads as TGTGCCAGCAGCAGGACAGAGAACACTGAAGCTTTCTTT.

The chain employs TRBV2 and TRBJ2-1; the D is unclear. Germline CDR1 is SNHLY and CDR2 is FYNNEI. CDR3 size: 10 residues. V lost 2 bases and J 7 bases, leaving 0 bases between the germline ends. The chain's CDR3 is CASSENEQFF. CDR3 nucleotides: TGTGCCAGCAGTGAAAATGAGCAGTTCTTC.

Comments on this clone: Within the sample, other DNA sequences also encode this same CDR3. The rearrangement uses TRBV6-5 and TRBJ1-1, with TRBD1 matching over 8 bases. Trimming cost V 6 bases and J 1 base; bases outside gene matches: 4. Germline CDR1 MNHEY, CDR2 SVGAGI. The CDR3 contains 14 residues. The CDR3 DNA is TGTGCCAGCAGGCCAGGGGGCTCGAACACTGAAGCTTTCTTT. This codes for CASRPGGSNTEAFF.

This chain links TRBV9 with TRBJ1-3; D gene ambiguous. The germline CDR1 and CDR2 sequences are SGDLS and YYNGEE. The V gene lost 0 bases and the J gene lost 0 bases, with 4 bases spanning the gap. The CDR3 has 14 amino acids. CDR3 protein: CASSVASSGNTIYF. CDR3 nucleotides: TGTGCCAGCAGCGTAGCGTCCTCTGGAAACACCATATATTTT.

Worth noting for this clone: The identical CDR3 is also encoded by other nucleotide sequences in the sample. This chain connects TRBV5-1 to TRBJ1-6; the D gene is possibly TRBD1 (5 bases). This CDR3 has 14 residues. CDR1 SGHRS and CDR2 YFSETQ come from the germline V gene. V was pared by 4 bases and J by 8 bases, with 13 bases between. CDR3 DNA: TGCGCCAGCAGCCTGGGTGGGGGGTATTCACCCCTCCACTTT. This encodes CASSLGGGYSPLHF.

CDR3 residues: CASSLFRGTNSPLHF. In nucleotides, the CDR3 is TGTGCCAGCAGTTTATTTCGGGGCACCAATTCACCCCTCCACTTT. The chain uses TRBV27 and TRBJ1-6; D possibly corresponds to TRBD1 (5 bases). The CDR3 totals 15 residues. The germline gives CDR1 MNHEY, CDR2 SMNVEV (reference sequence). Trimming cost V 1 base and J 7 bases, with 11 bases left between them.

This chain connects TRBV10-3 to TRBJ2-5, with D perhaps being TRBD1 or TRBD2 (5 bases each). The germline CDR1 and CDR2 sequences are ENHRY and SYGVKD. Trimming cost V 11 bases and J 1 base, with 11 bases left between them. The CDR3 consists of 12 residues. The CDR3 nucleotides are TGTGCCTCCGGGGCGGGCCAAGAGACCCAGTACTTC. Amino acids: CASGAGQETQYF.

J is TRBJ1-5 and V is TRBV11-2, with 8 bases aligning to TRBD1. J was trimmed by 4 bases and V by 4 bases; bases with no gene match: 6. The germline gives CDR1 SGHAT, CDR2 FQNNGV. This CDR3 is built from 15 residues. DNA of the CDR3: TGTGCCAGCAGCTCTAGTGACAGGGGAAATCAGCCCCAGCATTTT. Translation: CASSSSDRGNQPQHF.

The rearrangement links TRBV7-9 to TRBJ2-3, with a weak D call TRBD1 (6 bases). Germline CDR1 is SEHNR and CDR2 is FQNEAQ (reference sequence). This CDR3 has 15 residues. Trimming cost V 3 bases and J 4 bases, with 14 bases left between them. The CDR3, as DNA: TGTGCCAGCAGCTTCGTTAGTGCAGGGGCAGATACGCAGTATTTT. Amino acid sequence: CASSFVSAGADTQYF.

The rearrangement joins TRBV29-1 to TRBJ2-3; D remains unclear. The CDR3 totals 15 residues. Deletions cut 6 bases from V and 0 bases from J, with 16 bases between. Germline CDR1 SQVTM, CDR2 ANQGSEA. The DNA for the CDR3 is TGCAGCGTCCGACGGACGGTCACTAGCACAGATACGCAGTATTTT. Its protein product is CSVRRTVTSTDTQYF.

This chain links TRBV7-9 with TRBJ1-2, with 7 bases lining up with TRBD1. V shed 5 bases and J 1 base; nucleotides not matched to a gene: 16. Germline CDR1 SEHNR, CDR2 FQNEAQ (reference sequence). This CDR3 has 18 amino acids. The DNA of the CDR3 is TGTGCCAGCAGCCCAAACGTCCATTACGGGACAGATAACTATGGCTACACCTTC. It codes for CASSPNVHYGTDNYGYTF. Full variable domain (remainder filled in from reference TRBV7-9 and TRBJ1-2): DTGVSQNPRHKITKRGQNVTFRCDPISEHNRLYWYRQTLGQGPEFLTYFQNEAQLEKSRLLSDRFSAERPKGSFSTLEIQRTEQGDSAMYLCASSPNVHYGTDNYGYTFGSGTRLTVV.

The chain is built from TRBV19 and TRBJ2-7; D is unclear. The CDR3 covers 14 residues. From germline, CDR1 is LNHDA and CDR2 SQIVND (reference sequence). V was cut by 6 bases and J by 3 bases, with 15 bases left in between. DNA for the CDR3: TGTGCCAGTAGACCCACAGATTCTTTCTACGAGCAGTACTTC. Translation: CASRPTDSFYEQYF.

This sequence joins TRBV6-1 and TRBJ1-2, with 7 bases lining up with TRBD1. In germline, CDR1 is MNHNS, CDR2 SASEGT. Trimming at V came to 2 bases and at J to 2 bases, leaving 2 bases not matched to a gene. The length of the CDR3 is 14 residues. The CDR3 region is CASSELQGNYGYTF. CDR3 sequence (DNA): TGTGCCAGCAGTGAACTACAGGGGAACTATGGCTACACCTTC.

The J gene is TRBJ1-3, the V gene TRBV7-9; D call uncertain. Germline CDR1 SEHNR, CDR2 FQNEAQ (reference sequence). The CDR3 consists of 13 residues. The V end was cut by 6 bases, the J end by 2 bases, with 8 bases between. The CDR3 DNA reads as TGTGCCAGCAGTCCCTGGGCTGGAAACACCATATATTTT. Residues: CASSPWAGNTIYF.

The rearrangement joins TRBV5-4 to TRBJ2-1; D unresolved. The CDR3 spans 15 residues. CDR1 SGHNT and CDR2 YYREEE come from the germline V gene (reference sequence). V lost 4 bases and J lost 4, with 15 bases in between. CDR3 protein: CASSRTQQMYNEQFF. The CDR3 coding sequence is TGTGCCAGCAGCCGGACGCAGCAAATGTACAATGAGCAGTTCTTC.

CDR3 in amino acids: CASSLGWRGMELFF. DNA for the CDR3: TGTGCCAGCAGCTTAGGTTGGCGGGGGATGGAGCTGTTTTTT. V and J are TRBV13 and TRBJ2-2, with 7 nucleotides matching TRBD2. The germline CDR1 and CDR2 sequences are PRHDT and FYEKMQ (reference sequence). CDR3 length equals 14 residues. V was clipped by 0 bases and J by 10 bases; unmatched bases: 5.

This chain links TRBV7-9 with TRBJ2-3; D call uncertain. CDR1 is SEHNR, CDR2 FQNEAQ, per germline (reference sequence). The CDR3 has 12 amino acids. V was pared by 3 bases and J by 13 bases, with 14 bases between. The CDR3 coding sequence is TGTGCCAGCAGCTTGCCGCGAACGATTGAGTATTTT. Its protein product is CASSLPRTIEYF.

The V and J genes are TRBV3-1 (or the pseudogene TRBV3-2) and TRBJ1-2, with 12 bases identical to TRBD1. The trim removed 4 bases at V and 12 bases at J, leaving 9 bases unmatched. This CDR3 region has 14 residues. CDR1 is LGHDT and CDR2 is YNNKEL in the germline V gene (reference sequence). The chain's CDR3 is CASSPDPGQGAHTF. CDR3 DNA sequence: TGTGCCAGCAGCCCCGATCCGGGACAGGGGGCTCACACCTTC.

The rearrangement uses TRBV3-1 (or the pseudogene TRBV3-2) and TRBJ1-4; D not certain. This CDR3 contains 16 residues. Looked up from germline, CDR1 is LGHDT and CDR2 is YNNKEL (reference sequence). With 4 bases removed from V and 6 bases from J, the gap between germline ends came to 18 bases. CDR3 sequence: CASSPRATTRDEKLFF. CDR3 coding DNA: TGTGCCAGCAGCCCCCGAGCCACCACGAGGGATGAAAAACTGTTTTTT.

The chain links TRBV19 to TRBJ1-2, with D tentatively TRBD1 (5 bases). Germline CDR1 and CDR2: LNHDA and SQIVND (reference sequence). Trimming cost V 9 bases and J 1 base, with 12 bases left between them. The CDR3 consists of 13 residues. CDR3 DNA sequence: TGTGCCAGCGGGGTGAGGGGTAACTATGGCTACACCTTC. Its protein product is CASGVRGNYGYTF.

The genes are TRBV25-1 and TRBJ2-1; TRBD2 aligns across 11 bases. Trimming cost V 0 bases and J 0 bases; bases outside gene matches: 4. This CDR3 has 18 residues. Germline loops: CDR1 MGHDK, CDR2 SYGVNS. The DNA of the CDR3 is TGTGCCAGCAGTGAATATCCTAGCGGGGGGAACTCCTACAATGAGCAGTTCTTC. This gives the protein CASSEYPSGGNSYNEQFF.